The next 32 T cell receptor beta chains were all read from a single sample in a study of vaccination and CD4 T cells after COVID-19. Cultured CD4+ T cell DNA was sequenced using the Oncomine TCR Beta short-read assay. TCRdb recomputed calls from the PCR reads with MiXCR, one row per CDR3 protein. The sample comprises more than 15,000 distinct CDR3 sequences, about 40% of which are singletons, and around 4% rests with the top ten. Antigen specificity for these receptors is unknown. Treatment noted: 10-day PBMC culture with coronavirus spike peptide pools or control peptides (ViraFEST assay). The material sequenced was CD4+ T cells from blood, cultured in vitro. These TCRs come from a human donor who had recovered from COVID-19.

The CDR3 loop is CASSVQGEGVDTQYF. CDR3 nucleotide sequence: TGTGCCAGTAGTGTTCAGGGTGAAGGTGTTGATACGCAGTATTTT. This sequence joins TRBV19 and TRBJ2-3, with a possible D match to TRBD1 (5 bases). Germline lookup yields CDR1 LNHDA and CDR2 SQIVND (reference sequence). The V end was cut by 5 bases, the J end by 6 bases, with 18 bases between. This CDR3 spans 15 amino acids. Looking up the rest from reference TRBV19 and TRBJ2-3 gives the full variable domain: DGGITQSPKYLFRKEGQNVTLSCEQNLNHDAMYWYRQDPGQGLRLIYYSQIVNDFQKGDIAEGYSVSREKKESFPLTVTSAQKNPTAFYLCASSVQGEGVDTQYFGPGTRLTVL.

The chain recombines TRBV12-3 or TRBV12-4 with TRBJ2-5, with D possibly matching TRBD2 (5 bases). The CDR3 sequence is 15 residues long. V gave up 7 bases and J gave up 7 bases, with 22 bases separating them. Here the CDR3 DNA reads TGTGCCAGCAACCCGACGGGCCCCGGCGGGTGGACCCAGTACTTC. It is translated as CASNPTGPGGWTQYF.

A few counts support this clonotype. The V gene is TRBV25-1, the J gene TRBJ2-7; 7 nucleotides agree with TRBD2. V was pared by 4 bases and J by 3 bases, with 9 bases of the junction left unmatched. This CDR3 has 15 residues. Germline assignment: CDR1 MGHDK and CDR2 SYGVNS. The CDR3 region has the DNA TGTGCCAGCAGTGGGTTCCCGCCTAGCGGCTACGAGCAGTACTTC. It yields the protein CASSGFPPSGYEQYF.

The chain combines TRBV4-2 with TRBJ1-5; D is perhaps TRBD1 (6 bases). Germline CDR1 reads LGHNA; CDR2 reads YNFKEQ. The CDR3 sequence is 16 residues long. Trimming stripped 0 bases from V and 6 bases from J, with 15 bases between. The CDR3 loop reads CASSQEDLGARQPQHF. CDR3 sequence (DNA): TGTGCCAGCAGCCAAGAGGATTTGGGGGCGCGTCAGCCCCAGCATTTT.

V gene TRBV7-2 combines with J gene TRBJ2-2; D is ambiguous. Trimming removed 3 bases at V and 1 base at J, with 6 bases between. The germline V gene encodes CDR1 SGHTA and CDR2 FQGNSA. The CDR3 is 14 residues long. This chain's CDR3 is CASSLMGNTGELFF. Written as DNA, the CDR3 is TGTGCCAGCAGCTTGATGGGGAACACCGGGGAGCTGTTTTTT.

This clonotype was seen more than once but under ten times. The chain employs TRBV5-1 and TRBJ1-2; D unclear. The CDR3 totals 12 residues. Germline CDR1 and CDR2: SGHRS and YFSETQ. The V gene lost 4 bases and the J gene lost 6 bases, with 10 bases spanning the gap. The CDR3 region is CASSRTLDGYTF. The DNA for the CDR3 is TGCGCCAGCAGCCGGACCCTGGATGGCTACACCTTC.

This chain uses TRBV2 with TRBJ2-2; either TRBD1 or TRBD2 may supply D (5 bases each). Germline loops: CDR1 SNHLY, CDR2 FYNNEI. The CDR3 runs to 14 residues. Deletions cut 10 bases from V and 2 bases from J, with 14 bases between. This CDR3 is CATSQGANTGELFF. The CDR3 DNA follows: TGTGCCACATCGCAGGGAGCCAACACCGGGGAGCTGTTTTTT. The full variable domain, rest sourced from reference TRBV2 and TRBJ2-2, is EPEVTQTPSHQVTQMGQEVILRCVPISNHLYFYWYRQILGQKVEFLVSFYNNEISEKSEIFDDQFSVERPDGSNFTLKIRSTKLEDSAMYFCATSQGANTGELFFGEGSRLTVL.

This clonotype was recorded a few times. The chain links TRBV28 to TRBJ2-3; 12 bases align to TRBD2. Germline CDR1 is MDHEN and CDR2 is SYDVKM. Trimming cost V 8 bases and J 0 bases; bases outside gene matches: 9. The CDR3 has 17 amino acids. The CDR3 here is CASVPTSGSPSTDTQYF. In DNA form, the CDR3 reads TGTGCCAGCGTCCCGACTAGCGGGAGCCCGAGCACAGATACGCAGTATTTT.

This clonotype appeared a few times. The CDR3 spells CAWTNGRGEQYF. CDR3 DNA: TGTGCCTGGACTAACGGGCGGGGCGAGCAGTACTTC. The rearrangement joins TRBV30 to TRBJ2-7; TRBD2 might be the D (6 bases). This CDR3 has 12 amino acids. V was pared by 4 bases and J by 6 bases, with 13 bases between. Germline lookup yields CDR1 GTSNPN and CDR2 SVGIG (reference sequence).

This clonotype was observed a handful of times. The chain recombines TRBV20-1 with TRBJ2-5, with 7 positions matching TRBD1. V lost 7 bases and J lost 3; bases outside the gene matches: 11. The CDR3 has 14 amino acids. Germline loops: CDR1 DFQATT, CDR2 SNEGSKA (reference sequence). CDR3 in amino acids: CSVPTGPGEETQYF. Written as DNA, the CDR3 is TGCAGTGTCCCGACAGGGCCCGGGGAAGAGACCCAGTACTTC.

This clonotype was seen more than once but under ten times. J is TRBJ1-1 and V is TRBV27; 10 bases fit TRBD1. CDR3 size: 17 residues. With 5 bases clipped from V and 4 bases from J, the junction kept 13 bases outside the gene matches. The V gene's germline CDR1 is MNHEY and CDR2 SMNVEV (reference sequence). Here the CDR3 reads CASSPMAPGQGFTEAFF. The DNA of the CDR3 is TGTGCCAGCAGTCCTATGGCTCCGGGACAGGGGTTCACTGAAGCTTTCTTT.

The CDR3 DNA is TGTGCCAGCAGTTACTCCAGGGGAGGGGTCTATGGCTACACCTTC. Protein sequence: CASSYSRGGVYGYTF. V is TRBV6-5 and J is TRBJ1-2, with D possibly being TRBD1 (6 bases). In germline, CDR1 is MNHEY, CDR2 SVGAGI. This CDR3 is 15 amino acids long. Trimming took 0 bases from V and 4 from J, leaving 12 bases between them.

The genes are TRBV14 and TRBJ2-3; D ambiguous. The CDR3 spans 11 residues. V was shortened by 3 bases and J by 4 bases, with 2 bases between the two germline ends. Germline V gene lookup returns CDR1 SGHDN and CDR2 FVKESK. CDR3 sequence: CASSHSDTQYF. The DNA of the CDR3 is TGTGCCAGCAGCCACTCAGATACGCAGTATTTT.

The chain employs TRBV6-2 or TRBV6-3 and TRBJ2-7, with D maybe TRBD2 (5 bases). V was cut by 11 bases and J by 6 bases, with 23 bases left in between. Germline lookup yields CDR1 MNHEY and CDR2 SVGEGT. The CDR3 length is 14 residues. CDR3 DNA sequence: TGTGCCCCCGAAAAGGTGAGGGAGTCCCTCGAGCAGTACTTC. This translates into CAPEKVRESLEQYF.

The rearrangement links TRBV7-2 to TRBJ2-7; perhaps TRBD1 as D (6 bases). Between the trimmed V and J ends, which lost 0 bases and 0 bases, there was a span of 6 bases. The CDR3 has 14 residues. Germline V gives CDR1 SGHTA, CDR2 FQGNSA. The CDR3 DNA follows: TGTGCCAGCAGCTTAGCAGGGGGCTCCTACGAGCAGTACTTC. Its protein product is CASSLAGGSYEQYF.

In DNA form, the CDR3 reads TGCGCCAGCAGCCAAAAACAAAGCCCCGGGACTAGCGGCCAGAGCTACGAGCAGTACTTC. Translation: CASSQKQSPGTSGQSYEQYF. This chain connects TRBV4-1 to TRBJ2-7; 11 bases agree with TRBD2. Losses at the gene ends were 2 bases for V and 3 bases for J; bases not matched to a gene: 18. This CDR3 has 20 residues. CDR1 is MGHRA and CDR2 is YSYEKL in the germline V gene.

The chain uses TRBV2 and TRBJ2-1, with TRBD2 identical over 8 bases. The CDR3 runs 15 residues. Trimming cost V 4 bases and J 3 bases; bases outside gene matches: 5. The V gene's germline CDR1 is SNHLY and CDR2 FYNNEI. The CDR3 sequence is CASSGAGGGYNEQFF. CDR3 in DNA: TGTGCCAGCAGTGGGGCGGGAGGTGGCTACAATGAGCAGTTCTTC. The whole variable domain, remainder taken from reference TRBV2 and TRBJ2-1, is EPEVTQTPSHQVTQMGQEVILRCVPISNHLYFYWYRQILGQKVEFLVSFYNNEISEKSEIFDDQFSVERPDGSNFTLKIRSTKLEDSAMYFCASSGAGGGYNEQFFGPGTRLTVL.

The chain has TRBV20-1 and TRBJ2-7, with 12 nucleotides matching TRBD2. Germline CDR1 and CDR2: DFQATT and SNEGSKA (reference sequence). CDR3 length: 16 amino acids. V was clipped by 2 bases and J by 3 bases; unmatched bases: 8. CDR3 nucleotide sequence: TGCAGTGCTAGACGACTAGCGGGAGCGGATTTCTACGAGCAGTACTTC. This gives the protein CSARRLAGADFYEQYF.

The chain is built from TRBV19 and TRBJ2-1; the D gene is possibly TRBD2 (7 bases). Germline CDR1 and CDR2: LNHDA and SQIVND (reference sequence). Trimming left V 3 bases short and J 3 bases short, with 21 bases between. CDR3 size: 18 residues. The CDR3 is CASSIPGGNVRGYNEQFF. The CDR3 coding sequence is TGTGCCAGTAGTATCCCGGGAGGAAACGTCAGGGGCTACAATGAGCAGTTCTTC.

The rearrangement uses TRBV7-3 and TRBJ2-3; no clear D. CDR1 is SGHTA, CDR2 FQGTGA, per germline. The CDR3 runs to 12 residues. V was trimmed by 4 bases and J by 2 bases, leaving 4 bases between them. The CDR3 spells CASSSNTDTQYF. The CDR3 DNA follows: TGTGCCAGCAGCTCCAACACAGATACGCAGTATTTT.

This chain uses TRBV5-1 with TRBJ2-1; 8 positions match TRBD2. Germline V gives CDR1 SGHRS, CDR2 YFSETQ. This CDR3 is built from 16 residues. After removal of 4 bases from V and 4 bases from J, the junction contained 10 bases not matched to a gene. This CDR3 is CASSPDTSGRYNEQFF. The DNA for the CDR3 is TGCGCCAGCAGCCCGGACACTAGCGGACGGTACAATGAGCAGTTCTTC. Based on the CDR3 plus reference TRBV5-1 and TRBJ2-1, the full variable domain is KAGVTQTPRYLIKTRGQQVTLSCSPISGHRSVSWYQQTPGQGLQFLFEYFSETQRNKGNFPGRFSGRQFSNSRSEMNVSTLELGDSALYLCASSPDTSGRYNEQFFGPGTRLTVL.

J is TRBJ1-4 and V is TRBV7-2; D is possibly TRBD1 (5 bases). Germline CDR1 SGHTA, CDR2 FQGNSA. V dropped 4 bases and J dropped 6 bases, with 15 bases sitting between them. The CDR3 totals 15 residues. Written as DNA, the CDR3 is TGTGCCAGCAGCTCTGGGACGCCGGGGGATGAAAAACTGTTTTTT. This translates into CASSSGTPGDEKLFF.

This clonotype occurred once. The rearrangement links TRBV9 to TRBJ1-6; 9 positions match TRBD1. The CDR3 covers 15 residues. With 4 bases clipped from V and 5 bases from J, the junction kept 4 bases outside the gene matches. Per germline, CDR1 SGDLS and CDR2 YYNGEE. The CDR3 sequence is CASSPRTGDNSPLHF. The CDR3, as DNA: TGTGCCAGCAGCCCACGGACAGGGGATAATTCACCCCTCCACTTT.

The gene calls are TRBV10-3 and TRBJ2-2, with 10 bases aligning to TRBD1. The germline CDR1 and CDR2 sequences are ENHRY and SYGVKD. This CDR3 region has 14 residues. Losses at the gene ends were 9 bases for V and 5 bases for J; bases not matched to a gene: 6. The CDR3 is CAIEGTGETGELFF. The CDR3 DNA reads TGTGCCATAGAAGGGACAGGGGAAACCGGGGAGCTGTTTTTT.

The V and J genes are TRBV2 and TRBJ2-7, with D perhaps matching TRBD2 (5 bases). Trimming cost V 6 bases and J 0 bases, with 12 bases left between them. This CDR3 is 14 amino acids long. The germline CDR1 and CDR2 sequences are SNHLY and FYNNEI. CDR3 sequence (DNA): TGTGCCAGCAGCGCCGGACTTCTCTCCTACGAGCAGTACTTC. It encodes CASSAGLLSYEQYF.

The chain is built from TRBV15 and TRBJ2-1; D is uncertain. Germline V CDR1 and CDR2: LNHNV, YYDKDF (reference sequence). V was shortened by 0 bases and J by 10 bases, with 13 bases between the two germline ends. The CDR3 is 14 amino acids. CDR3 bases: TGTGCCACCAGCAGAGAGCGTAGCATTGGAGAGCAGTTCTTC. Translation gives CATSRERSIGEQFF.

The genes are TRBV11-2 and TRBJ2-7; 8 bases line up with TRBD2. The CDR3 is made up of 16 amino acids. Germline values: CDR1 SGHAT, CDR2 FQNNGV. Unmatched junction bases numbered 9, after V lost 4 bases and J lost 1 base. CDR3 residues: CASSWGWGGRSYEQYF. CDR3 DNA: TGTGCCAGCAGCTGGGGGTGGGGCGGGAGGTCCTACGAGCAGTACTTC.

This chain connects TRBV2 to TRBJ1-5; D not certain. The CDR3 contains 15 residues. V was cut by 2 bases and J by 3 bases, with 11 bases left in between. The germline V gene has CDR1 SNHLY and CDR2 FYNNEI. For the CDR3, the DNA is TGTGCCAGCAGTGAATTTAGGCTTGCCAATCAGCCCCAGCATTTT. Protein sequence: CASSEFRLANQPQHF. Filled out from reference TRBV2 and TRBJ1-5, the complete variable domain reads EPEVTQTPSHQVTQMGQEVILRCVPISNHLYFYWYRQILGQKVEFLVSFYNNEISEKSEIFDDQFSVERPDGSNFTLKIRSTKLEDSAMYFCASSEFRLANQPQHFGDGTRLSIL.

A single count supports this clonotype. V usage is TRBV2 and J usage is TRBJ2-2; D unclear. The CDR3 runs to 13 residues. Germline V CDR1 and CDR2: SNHLY, FYNNEI. V was cut by 1 base and J by 6 bases, with 6 bases left in between. The CDR3 reads CASSEGPPGELFF. The CDR3 region has the DNA TGTGCCAGCAGTGAAGGGCCGCCCGGGGAGCTGTTTTTT.

This chain links TRBV6-1 with TRBJ1-4, with TRBD1 as a possible D gene (6 bases). The CDR3 is made up of 14 amino acids. Germline loops: CDR1 MNHNS, CDR2 SASEGT. The V end was cut by 9 bases, the J end by 7 bases, with 18 bases between. The CDR3: CASLDRTAVEKLFF. The CDR3 coding sequence is TGTGCCAGTTTAGACAGGACCGCGGTTGAAAAACTGTTTTTT.

CDR3 DNA: TGCAGTGCCCCCTCTCAGCGGGGAGAGACCCAGTACTTC. Its translation is CSAPSQRGETQYF. The chain is built from TRBV20-1 and TRBJ2-5, with TRBD2 matching 7 bases. V dropped 6 bases and J dropped 4; count of bases not matched to a gene: 8. The germline CDR1 and CDR2 sequences are DFQATT and SNEGSKA (reference sequence). This CDR3 is 13 amino acids long.

This rearrangement joins TRBV20-1 to TRBJ2-5; D call uncertain. Trimming left V 7 bases short and J 3 bases short, with 9 bases between. Per the germline V gene, CDR1 is DFQATT and CDR2 is SNEGSKA (reference sequence). The CDR3 runs 11 residues. CDR3 bases: TGCAGTGGGCAAATAGAAGAGACCCAGTACTTC. It is translated as CSGQIEETQYF.